The clone carrying this T cell receptor beta chain showed up many times. The CDR3 covers 14 residues. The V end was cut by 5 bases, the J end by 3 bases, with 17 bases between. Germline lookup yields CDR1 DFQATT and CDR2 SNEGSKA (reference sequence). This sample was taken from a study of T cells in Graves' hyperthyroidism and ophthalmopathy. Regions amplified from RNA transcripts were the TCR beta CDR3 regions. The study used the HTBI primer set for a first-round RT-PCR of the TCR CDR3. From the multiplex PCR reads, TCRdb called clonotypes with MiXCR, one entry per CDR3 protein. Among about 640,000 distinct CDR3 sequences listed, more than 12% were seen once.

This chain uses TRBV20-1 with TRBJ2-7, with D perhaps being TRBD1 or TRBD2 (7 bases each). Sequencing input: blood. This sequence originates from a woman between 45 and 60 years old with Graves' ophthalmopathy. In nucleotides, the CDR3 is TGCAGTGCTGTTGACAGGGAGGGAAACTACGAGCAGTACTTC. It codes for CSAVDREGNYEQYF.